The entry that follows covers one TCR beta chain sequence. This specimen comes from a study of blood T cell repertoires in COVID-19. About the research overall: The United States, Italy and Spain were the sources of the acute and convalescent COVID-19 samples. Sources were T cells, B-cell-depleted T cells, or PBMCs; the material itself was cDNA or gDNA.

This CDR3 is 14 amino acids long. V lost 4 bases to trimming and J lost 5 bases; unmatched junction nucleotides: 4. Germline values: CDR1 SGHRS, CDR2 YFSETQ. Original handling: Counts of nucleated cells, estimated from reference gene primer amplification, were obtained. The repertoire was sequenced with immunoSEQ multiplex PCR; TCRdb's copy has only in-frame clones and lacks some. V and J calls and clone size come straight from that table; D and trimming were deduced from the DNA. Of 200,000 to 250,000 clones listed, around 86% were seen once; the top ten hold approximately 1.8%. The chain carries TRBV5-1 and TRBJ1-4, with 8 bases that match TRBD1. This receptor was identified in a man younger than 45 who had recovered from COVID-19. The sample comprised peripheral blood. The CDR3 loop is CASSQRTGNEKLFF. The CDR3 DNA is TGCGCCAGCAGCCAACGGACAGGGAATGAAAAACTGTTTTTT. The whole variable domain, remainder taken from reference TRBV5-1 and TRBJ1-4, is KAGVTQTPRYLIKTRGQQVTLSCSPISGHRSVSWYQQTPGQGLQFLFEYFSETQRNKGNFPGRFSGRQFSNSRSEMNVSTLELGDSALYLCASSQRTGNEKLFFGSGTQLSVL.